This T cell receptor (beta chain) stems from a study of sequential checkpoint blockade in melanoma. For the study at large: Twenty-two patients had tumor biopsies before treatment and at week 13.

Treatment: randomized to nivolumab then ipilimumab (arm A) or the reverse (arm B). Patients had received no earlier DNA-damaging chemotherapy. This clone came up a few times. This table comes from immunoSEQ multiplex PCR, and its TCRdb copy is limited to in-frame clones, with some not included. The profile shows 2,000 or so clones, roughly a fifth of them singletons. This CDR3 spans 15 amino acids. Per germline, CDR1 KGHSH and CDR2 LQKENI. V shed 0 bases and J shed 4 bases, with 10 bases lying between them. The chain links TRBV18 to TRBJ1-3; D is uncertain. Sample: tumor tissue (inferred from file names), taken from a patient given nivolumab and ipilimumab in sequence. The TCR comes from a human donor with melanoma. CDR3 coding DNA: TGTGCCAGCTCACCACCTTCGGGGAGCGGAAACACCATATATTTT. This encodes CASSPPSGSGNTIYF.